Below, one T cell receptor (beta chain) is given with its context. What it binds is not known. This CDR3 has 15 amino acids. Germline values: CDR1 KGHSH, CDR2 LQKENI. The trim removed 2 bases at V and 7 bases at J, leaving 2 bases unmatched. Treatment indicated: roughly 10-day PBMC culture with coronavirus spike peptide pools or control peptides (ViraFEST assay). The data stem from a study of vaccination and CD4 T cells after COVID-19. Sequence data for DNA of cultured CD4+ T cells were generated by the Oncomine TCR Beta short-read assay. TCRdb processed the PCR reads anew with MiXCR; each CDR3 protein has one entry. The sample shows some 11,000 distinct CDR3 sequences, 76% of them seen only once.

Sequencing was performed on CD4+ T cells from blood, cultured in vitro. This sequence joins TRBV18 and TRBJ2-1, with 13 bases matching TRBD2. The clonotype comes from a human donor who had recovered from COVID-19. In DNA, the CDR3 is TGTGCCAGCTCACCAGGACTAGCGGGAGCGAATGAGCAGTTCTTC. Translation gives CASSPGLAGANEQFF.